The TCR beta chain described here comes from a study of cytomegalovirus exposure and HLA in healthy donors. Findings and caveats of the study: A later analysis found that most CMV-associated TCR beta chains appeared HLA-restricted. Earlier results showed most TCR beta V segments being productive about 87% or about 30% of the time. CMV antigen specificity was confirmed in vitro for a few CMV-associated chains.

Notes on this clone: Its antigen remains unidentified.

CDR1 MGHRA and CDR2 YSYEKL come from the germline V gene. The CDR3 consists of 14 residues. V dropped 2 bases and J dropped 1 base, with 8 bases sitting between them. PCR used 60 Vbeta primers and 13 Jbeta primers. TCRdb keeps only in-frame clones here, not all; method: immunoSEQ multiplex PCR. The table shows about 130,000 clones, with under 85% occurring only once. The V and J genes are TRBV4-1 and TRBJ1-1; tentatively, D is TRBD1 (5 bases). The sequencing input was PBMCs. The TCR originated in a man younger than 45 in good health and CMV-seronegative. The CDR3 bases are TGCGCCAGCAGCCAAATGACAGCGAACACTGAAGCTTTCTTT. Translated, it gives CASSQMTANTEAFF.